Sequencing of this T cell receptor beta chain was carried out in a study of CD8+CD57+ T cells in acquired aplastic anemia (dated 2018 in TCRdb). With respect to the entire study: A mean of about 3 ug of DNA, ranging from roughly 0.2 to 27.4 ug, was extracted from sorted CD4+ and CD8+ cells. A CD8+CD57+ expansion meant a frequency higher than the mean frequency seen in healthy subjects. The investigation overall reported the following: Between patients and healthy controls, no significant difference in CD8+ Simpson's diversity was found (P=0.060). About 30 CD8+ CDR3 sequences were found in both patients and controls but appeared to be highly expressed in patients and within the immunodominant clones of the patients.

This clonotype was observed many times. Its recognized antigen is unknown. The sample holds no much larger clone one base away, and base qualities are not on file. Genomic DNA served as template for TCR beta VDJ combination and CDR3 sequence profiling. TCR repertoire sequencing was run on an Illumina HiSeq 2000. The authors' pipeline ran thus. TRBV/TRBJ rearrangement plots, CDR3 size and DJ length profiles, and Simpson's diversity index were used to evaluate the repertoires. Whichever DNA sequence was most abundant in the deep sequencing data was defined as the immunodominant clone. CDR3 amino acid sequences were checked for sharing between subjects and were compared against published repertoires and the VDJdb database. TCRdb's own reprocessing of the public reads used fastp at Q25 and MiXCR and kept productive beta chains. Rows with a matching CDR3 protein are joined into one entry that keeps the most common DNA and genes. These V and J calls originate from TCRdb's pipeline instead of the authors' own analysis. For this sample the table gives 200,000 or so distinct CDR3 sequences, of which roughly half were detected only once. The ten largest clones represent around 9.7% of the sample.

CDR1 and CDR2 (SGHRS, YFSETQ) derive from the germline V gene. Trimming at the junction amounts to 3 bases on V and 8 bases on J, and the germline ends lie 14 bases apart. The CDR3 measures 14 amino acids from cysteine to phenylalanine. Just the 42-base CDR3 DNA is kept, in frame starting at base 1. The patients picked for sequencing were ones in whom flow cytometry had shown an expansion of CD8+CD57+ cells. Every patient had a diagnosis of severe acquired aplastic anemia based on International Study of Aplastic Anemia and Agranulocytosis and Camitta criteria. No patient had received any therapy when blood was sampled. In the study, sorted CD4+ and CD8+ blood T cells from patients with severe aplastic anemia and from healthy subjects underwent deep sequencing of TCR repertoires. Patients were enrolled in the USA under clinicaltrials.gov protocols 00001620, 01623167, 00001397, 00071045, 00081523 and 00961064. Ficoll-Paque density gradient centrifugation was used to isolate peripheral blood mononuclear cells. Before DNA extraction, CD4+ and CD8+ T cells were sorted by FACS or by magnetic beads.

The chain joins TRBV5-1 to TRBJ1-4; perhaps TRBD1 is the D gene, with 5 bases matching. Sequencing input: sorted CD4+, CD8+, or CD8+CD57+ T cells (not recorded which) from PBMCs. The origin of this receptor is a human donor with aplastic anemia. The CDR3 reads CASSYQGGKEKLFF. The nucleotide sequence reads as follows: TGCGCCAGCAGCTACCAGGGAGGGAAGGAAAAACTGTTTTTT.